This T cell receptor (beta chain) was recovered during a study of multiple sclerosis patients with progressive multifocal leukoencephalopathy. Findings and limits, study-wide: PML-onset expanded TRB clones were detectable before and during natalizumab therapy.

This was a survey-level run. Synthetic inline TR CDR3 controls covering all V-J pairings were spiked into each PCR. TCRdb's copy holds only in-frame clones and misses some; the assay was immunoSEQ multiplex PCR. The profile shows under 40,000 clones, around nine tenths of them singletons. The CDR3 length is 11 residues. Germline assignment: CDR1 DFQATT and CDR2 SNEGSKA (reference sequence). The V end was cut by 6 bases, the J end by 0 bases, with 6 bases between. Notes on this clone: The antigen remains undetermined.

As to time point: before natalizumab initiation. The T0 samples predate the first natalizumab infusion. This TCR derives from a human donor with multiple sclerosis. The chain joins TRBV20-1 to TRBJ2-7, with no clear D. Sequencing used PBMCs. The chain's CDR3 is CSARSSYEQYF. The CDR3 DNA is TGCAGTGCGCGTAGCTCCTACGAGCAGTACTTC.